The entry below gives a single T cell receptor (beta chain) sequence along with its context. Antigen specificity is unknown. This likely stems from a read error, as it lies one base from a far larger clone. Other DNA sequences in this specimen translate into the identical CDR3. The data stem from a study of CD8+ T cells in alopecia areata. Study details: Treatment comprised oral tofacitinib, 5 to 10 mg twice daily, in treated patients. Findings of the study overall: Compared with normal scalp, lesional scalp had higher clonality and more expanded CD8+ clones. Tofacitinib did not eliminate many expanded lesional clones from scalp or blood.

Germline V gene data show CDR1 as SGDLS and CDR2 as YYNGEE. CDR3 length: 15 residues. V dropped 3 bases and J dropped 5 bases, with 17 bases sitting between them. RNA, once extracted, was reverse transcribed into cDNA for use as the sequencing template. The data were produced by immunoSEQ multiplex PCR, yet TCRdb's version contains in-frame clones alone and is incomplete. Among roughly 99,000 clones listed, about four fifths were seen once. Treatment indicated: oral pan-JAK inhibitor, 5-10 mg twice daily. Those with alopecia areata gave lesional scalp punch biopsies and peripheral blood. This sample comprised CD8+ T cells sorted from blood, obtained at week 24, from a patient treated with tofacitinib. This chain joins TRBV9 and TRBJ2-5; D is perhaps TRBD2 (6 bases). This TCR was sampled from a human donor with alopecia areata. CDR3 in amino acids: CASSGGEGAGETQYF. DNA for the CDR3: TGTGCCAGCAGCGGCGGGGAAGGGGCGGGGGAGACCCAGTACTTC. The whole variable domain, remainder taken from reference TRBV9 and TRBJ2-5, is DSGVTQTPKHLITATGQRVTLRCSPRSGDLSVYWYQQSLDQGLQFLIQYYNGEERAKGNILERFSAQQFPDLHSELNLSSLELGDSALYFCASSGGEGAGETQYFGPGTRLLVL.